The clone carrying this T cell receptor beta chain was counted only a few times. Its cognate antigen is unknown. The sample is drawn from a study of radiation and T cells in renal cell carcinoma. The wider study: Nephrectomy followed 15 Gy stereotactic body radiation by 4 weeks.

The CDR3 contains 13 residues. Trimming removed 5 bases from V and 4 bases from J, with 12 bases in between. Germline loops: CDR1 SGHDN, CDR2 FVKESK. Clones were read by immunoSEQ multiplex PCR, and TCRdb kept only the in-frame ones, dropping some. Found here are 95,000 to 150,000 clones, roughly 80% of them singletons; the top ten hold around 3%. Study-wide results and caveats: From baseline, blood top tumor clonotypes peaked at 2 weeks post-radiation.

Time point indicated: baseline pretreatment blood. Treatment specified: 15 Gy SBRT to primary tumor, nephrectomy 4 weeks later. The tumor was a clear cell renal cell carcinoma. The TCR comes from an older woman with renal cell carcinoma. This specimen consisted of blood, obtained from a patient whose treatment included radiotherapy and nephrectomy. The chain employs TRBV14 and TRBJ2-7; TRBD2 might be the D (6 bases). The CDR3 protein is CASSSGLLYEQYF. DNA for the CDR3: TGTGCCAGCAGCTCGGGACTCCTATACGAGCAGTACTTC.